The 3 T cell receptor beta chains below were found in one sample sequenced in a study of low-dose radiotherapy and immunotherapy resistance in tumors. Covering alpha and beta chains, TRAV- and TRBV-specific primers were used for the first-strand cDNA. The PCR that amplified TCRs ran for roughly 20 cycles, relying on a constant-region primer and a V-primer adapter. TCRdb re-called the reads with MiXCR, one entry per CDR3 protein. In the table there are 85,000 to 100,000 distinct CDR3 sequences, 9.4% of which are singletons. As to time point: before trial treatment. The sample consisted of PBMCs, taken before treatment. These receptors came from a male donor with prostate cancer.

This clonotype was seen repeatedly, ten times or more. This chain connects TRBV11-2 to TRBJ2-1; 7 nucleotides align to TRBD1. Germline V gives CDR1 SGHAT, CDR2 FQNNGV. The length of the CDR3 is 17 residues. V was pared by 0 bases and J by 2 bases, with 7 bases of the junction left unmatched. CDR3 residues: CASSLDLPGGAYNEQFF. The CDR3 region has the DNA TGTGCCAGCAGCTTAGATCTGCCAGGGGGAGCCTACAATGAGCAGTTCTTC. Full variable domain (outside the CDR3, taken from reference TRBV11-2 and TRBJ2-1): EAGVAQSPRYKIIEKRQSVAFWCNPISGHATLYWYQQILGQGPKLLIQFQNNGVVDDSQLPKDRFSAERLKGVDSTLKIQPAKLEDSAVYLCASSLDLPGGAYNEQFFGPGTRLTVL.

The chain couples TRBV20-1 to TRBJ1-2; the match to TRBD1 covers 8 bases. Germline CDR1 reads DFQATT; CDR2 reads SNEGSKA (reference sequence). V lost 5 bases to trimming and J lost 8 bases; unmatched junction nucleotides: 13. The CDR3 sequence is 14 residues long. CDR3 bases: TGCAGTGCTGGAGGACAGGGTACCCTTCGGGGCTACACCTTC. Protein sequence: CSAGGQGTLRGYTF.

V gene TRBV27 combines with J gene TRBJ2-1; D is unresolved. Trimming removed 2 bases from V and 5 bases from J, with 10 bases in between. Germline V gene sequence: CDR1 MNHEY, CDR2 SMNVEV (reference sequence). This CDR3 has 14 residues. The CDR3 sequence is CASSLISRNNEQFF. The DNA for the CDR3 is TGTGCCAGCAGTTTAATTTCCCGGAACAATGAGCAGTTCTTC.